The 17 T cell receptor beta chains reported below all come from one sample, sequenced in a study of naive CD8 T cells in extremely preterm neonates. Without labor or membrane rupture, elective cesareans at roughly 37-41 weeks supplied term cord blood. The table came from immunoSEQ multiplex PCR; TCRdb's copy has only in-frame clones and leaves some out. Among approximately 4,900 clones, less than 98% were seen once, and the ten largest hold approximately 0.49%. Sequencing used naive CD8+ T cells from cord blood. These receptors came from a newborn in good health.

The chain recombines TRBV27 with TRBJ1-5; D perhaps matches TRBD1 (6 bases). The V and J ends lost 2 bases and 7 bases respectively, with 9 bases between them. Looked up from germline, CDR1 is MNHEY and CDR2 is SMNVEV (reference sequence). CDR3 length equals 13 residues. DNA for the CDR3: TGTGCCAGCAGTTTACTCAGGGGCCAGCCCCAGCATTTT. It translates to CASSLLRGQPQHF.

The V gene is TRBV7-9, the J gene TRBJ2-7; possibly TRBD1 for D (5 bases). Trimming took off 2 bases at V and 4 bases at J, with 9 bases between the two ends. From germline, CDR1 is SEHNR and CDR2 FQNEAQ (reference sequence). The length of the CDR3 is 13 residues. CDR3 loop: CASSLPGIYEQYF. CDR3 DNA sequence: TGTGCCAGCAGCTTACCAGGGATATACGAGCAGTACTTC. The full variable domain, in which reference TRBV7-9 and TRBJ2-7 provide the parts outside the CDR3, is DTGVSQNPRHKITKRGQNVTFRCDPISEHNRLYWYRQTLGQGPEFLTYFQNEAQLEKSRLLSDRFSAERPKGSFSTLEIQRTEQGDSAMYLCASSLPGIYEQYFGPGTRLTVT.

The chain carries TRBV6-5 and TRBJ2-5; 7 bases align to TRBD2. V trimming: 0 bases; J trimming: 5 bases; junction bases outside the gene matches: 3. This CDR3 is built from 14 residues. Germline-derived CDR1 and CDR2 are MNHEY and SVGAGI. CDR3 coding DNA: TGTGCCAGCAGTTACTCGAAGACTAGCGAGACCCAGTACTTC. The encoded protein is CASSYSKTSETQYF.

V is TRBV7-3 and J is TRBJ1-6; a possible D gene is TRBD1 (6 bases). V lost 3 bases and J 10 bases, leaving 13 bases between the germline ends. The V gene's germline CDR1 is SGHTA and CDR2 FQGTGA. The CDR3 consists of 14 residues. The CDR3 loop is CASSLGGQGSPLHF. DNA for the CDR3: TGTGCCAGCAGCTTGGGGGGGCAAGGGTCACCCCTCCACTTT.

The chain joins TRBV29-1 to TRBJ2-2; D perhaps matches TRBD2 (6 bases). V was cut by 7 bases and J by 5 bases, with 8 bases left in between. Looked up from germline, CDR1 is SQVTM and CDR2 is ANQGSEA. The CDR3 sequence is 11 residues long. In DNA form, the CDR3 reads TGCAGCGGGGGACTGACCGGGGAGCTGTTTTTT. It is translated as CSGGLTGELFF.

J is TRBJ2-1 and V is TRBV5-1, with D perhaps matching TRBD1 (5 bases). V gave up 0 bases and J gave up 9 bases, with 7 bases separating them. The CDR3 length is 12 residues. Germline V gene sequence: CDR1 SGHRS, CDR2 YFSETQ. In nucleotides, the CDR3 is TGCGCCAGCAGCTTGGCAGGGCCTGAGCAGTTCTTC. This encodes CASSLAGPEQFF.

The chain employs TRBV10-3 and TRBJ1-1, with D unclear. The CDR3 totals 14 residues. The V end was cut by 0 bases, the J end by 8 bases, with 13 bases between. Germline V gene data show CDR1 as ENHRY and CDR2 as SYGVKD. CDR3 coding DNA: TGTGCCATCAGTGAGTCTCAGGCGGGATACGAAGCTTTCTTT. Its protein is CAISESQAGYEAFF.

The genes are TRBV9 and TRBJ2-3; 13 bases align to TRBD2. This CDR3 comprises 15 residues. Trimming at V came to 7 bases and at J to 3 bases, leaving 5 bases not matched to a gene. Germline V gives CDR1 SGDLS, CDR2 YYNGEE. This CDR3 is CASRETSGGTDTQYF. For the CDR3, the DNA is TGTGCCAGCCGAGAGACTAGCGGGGGGACAGATACGCAGTATTTT.

The chain couples TRBV28 to TRBJ1-6; TRBD1 matches at 9 bases. The CDR3 totals 16 residues. Germline V gives CDR1 MDHEN, CDR2 SYDVKM. The V and J ends lost 0 bases and 8 bases, in that order; junction bases with no gene match: 5. The CDR3 DNA is TGTGCCAGCAGTTTATGGGGGGACAGGGAGGATTCACCCCTCCACTTT. The encoded protein is CASSLWGDREDSPLHF.

This clone was seen a single time. This sequence joins TRBV5-4 and TRBJ1-5; TRBD1 agrees at 9 bases. The CDR3 length is 15 residues. Germline loops: CDR1 SGHNT, CDR2 YYREEE (reference sequence). Losses at the gene ends were 3 bases for V and 1 base for J; bases not matched to a gene: 2. CDR3 sequence: CASSSGTGSNQPQHF. As DNA, the CDR3 is TGTGCCAGCAGCTCGGGGACAGGGAGCAATCAGCCCCAGCATTTT.

The chain joins TRBV2 to TRBJ2-1, with D possibly being TRBD2 (5 bases). Trimming removed 10 bases at V and 1 base at J, with 11 bases between. This CDR3 is 13 amino acids long. CDR1 and CDR2 from the germline V gene are SNHLY and FYNNEI. DNA of the CDR3: TGTGCCACCCGAGGGAGTTCCTACAATGAGCAGTTCTTC. It specifies CATRGSSYNEQFF. The entire variable domain, with the rest obtained from reference TRBV2 and TRBJ2-1, is as follows: EPEVTQTPSHQVTQMGQEVILRCVPISNHLYFYWYRQILGQKVEFLVSFYNNEISEKSEIFDDQFSVERPDGSNFTLKIRSTKLEDSAMYFCATRGSSYNEQFFGPGTRLTVL.

This chain connects TRBV27 to TRBJ2-1, with 8 nucleotides matching TRBD2. Germline loops: CDR1 MNHEY, CDR2 SMNVEV (reference sequence). CDR3 length equals 14 residues. The V segment lost 5 bases and the J segment 7 bases; nucleotides outside the gene matches: 7. This CDR3 reads CASSAPGGPNEQFF. For the CDR3, the DNA is TGTGCCAGCAGTGCCCCGGGGGGGCCAAATGAGCAGTTCTTC.

The J gene is TRBJ1-1, the V gene TRBV6-6, with no clear D. The CDR3 totals 12 residues. The germline V gene encodes CDR1 MNHNY and CDR2 SVGAGI (reference sequence). V lost 2 bases and J lost 3, with 4 bases in between. CDR3 region: CASSYVYTEAFF. The DNA for the CDR3 is TGTGCCAGCAGTTACGTCTACACTGAAGCTTTCTTT.

The chain combines TRBV7-8 with TRBJ1-2, with D unresolved. V gave up 2 bases and J gave up 3 bases, with 16 bases separating them. CDR1 and CDR2 (germline): SGHVS, FQNEAQ. CDR3 length: 16 amino acids. CDR3 loop: CASSLTPNGGDYGYTF. The CDR3, as DNA: TGTGCCAGCAGCTTAACCCCCAACGGAGGTGACTATGGCTACACCTTC.

This sequence joins TRBV27 and TRBJ1-5, with D possibly being TRBD1 (5 bases). V lost 2 bases and J 6 bases, leaving 8 bases between the germline ends. The CDR3 is 13 residues long. Looked up from germline, CDR1 is MNHEY and CDR2 is SMNVEV (reference sequence). The CDR3 region has the DNA TGTGCCAGCAGTTTAGGGGGGGTTCAGCCCCAGCATTTT. Translating it yields CASSLGGVQPQHF.

The J gene is TRBJ1-2, the V gene TRBV7-9, with TRBD1 as a possible D gene (6 bases). Germline CDR1 and CDR2: SEHNR and FQNEAQ (reference sequence). The CDR3 spans 13 residues. Trimming stripped 1 base from V and 9 bases from J, with 12 bases between. In nucleotides, the CDR3 is TGTGCCAGCAGCTTAGGGGAGGGGGACCGCTACACCTTC. Translated, it gives CASSLGEGDRYTF. Drawing the rest from reference TRBV7-9 and TRBJ1-2, the complete variable domain is DTGVSQNPRHKITKRGQNVTFRCDPISEHNRLYWYRQTLGQGPEFLTYFQNEAQLEKSRLLSDRFSAERPKGSFSTLEIQRTEQGDSAMYLCASSLGEGDRYTFGSGTRLTVV.

This chain joins TRBV5-4 and TRBJ2-1, with 11 positions matching TRBD2. The length of the CDR3 is 14 residues. Trimming at V came to 7 bases and at J to 6 bases, leaving 6 bases not matched to a gene. Germline CDR1 reads SGHNT; CDR2 reads YYREEE (reference sequence). CDR3 protein: CASFSGGAANEQFF. In DNA form, the CDR3 reads TGTGCCAGCTTTAGCGGGGGGGCCGCCAATGAGCAGTTCTTC. Supplemented by reference TRBV5-4 and TRBJ2-1, the full variable domain reads ETGVTQSPTHLIKTRGQQVTLRCSSQSGHNTVSWYQQALGQGPQFIFQYYREEENGRGNFPPRFSGLQFPNYSSELNVNALELDDSALYLCASFSGGAANEQFFGPGTRLTVL.